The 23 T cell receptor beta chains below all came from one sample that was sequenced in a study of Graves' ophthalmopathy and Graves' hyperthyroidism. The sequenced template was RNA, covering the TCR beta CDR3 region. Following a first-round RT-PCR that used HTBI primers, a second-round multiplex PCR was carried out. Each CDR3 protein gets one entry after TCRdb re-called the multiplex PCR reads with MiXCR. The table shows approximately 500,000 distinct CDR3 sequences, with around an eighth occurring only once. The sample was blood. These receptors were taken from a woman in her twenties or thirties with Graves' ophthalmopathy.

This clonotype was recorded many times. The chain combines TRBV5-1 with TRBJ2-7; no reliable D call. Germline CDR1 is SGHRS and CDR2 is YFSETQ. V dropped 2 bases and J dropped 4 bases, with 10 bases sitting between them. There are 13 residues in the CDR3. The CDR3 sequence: CASSLGQEYEQYF. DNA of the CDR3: TGCGCCAGCAGCTTAGGCCAAGAGTACGAGCAGTACTTC. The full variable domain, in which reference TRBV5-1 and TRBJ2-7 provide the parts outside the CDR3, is KAGVTQTPRYLIKTRGQQVTLSCSPISGHRSVSWYQQTPGQGLQFLFEYFSETQRNKGNFPGRFSGRQFSNSRSEMNVSTLELGDSALYLCASSLGQEYEQYFGPGTRLTVT.

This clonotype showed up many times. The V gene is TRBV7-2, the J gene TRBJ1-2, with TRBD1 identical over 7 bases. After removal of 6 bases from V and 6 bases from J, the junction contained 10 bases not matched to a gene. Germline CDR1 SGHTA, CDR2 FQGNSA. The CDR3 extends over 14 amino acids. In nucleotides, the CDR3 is TGTGCCAGCAGTCCGACAGGGAGTACTGATGGCTACACCTTC. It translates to CASSPTGSTDGYTF. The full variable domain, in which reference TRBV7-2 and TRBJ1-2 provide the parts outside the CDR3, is GAGVSQSPSNKVTEKGKDVELRCDPISGHTALYWYRQSLGQGLEFLIYFQGNSAPDKSGLPSDRFSAERTGGSVSTLTIQRTQQEDSAVYLCASSPTGSTDGYTFGSGTRLTVV.

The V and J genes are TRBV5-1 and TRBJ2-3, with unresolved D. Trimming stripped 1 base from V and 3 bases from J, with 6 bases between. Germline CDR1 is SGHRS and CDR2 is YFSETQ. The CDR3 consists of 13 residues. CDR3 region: CASSLLGTDTQYF. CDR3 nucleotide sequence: TGCGCCAGCAGCTTGTTAGGGACAGATACGCAGTATTTT.

CDR3 loop: CATSDLIGADLYRDIQYF. Here the CDR3 DNA reads TGTGCCACCAGTGATTTGATTGGGGCCGACCTATATCGGGACATTCAGTACTTC. This chain links TRBV24-1 with TRBJ2-5; D may be TRBD1 (5 bases). The J call may be wrong; the DNA end is better matched by TRBJ2-4. The CDR3 consists of 18 residues. Germline CDR1 is KGHDR and CDR2 is SFDVKD.

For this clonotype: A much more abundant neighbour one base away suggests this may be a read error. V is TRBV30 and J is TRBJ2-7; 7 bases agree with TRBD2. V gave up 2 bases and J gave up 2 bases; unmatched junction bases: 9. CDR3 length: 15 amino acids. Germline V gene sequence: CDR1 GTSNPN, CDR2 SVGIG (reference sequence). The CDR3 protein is CAWSMPGGRTYEQYF. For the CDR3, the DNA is TGTGCCTGGAGTATGCCCGGGGGGAGAACCTACGAGCAGTACTTC. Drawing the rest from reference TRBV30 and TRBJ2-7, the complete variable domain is SQTIHQWPATLVQPVGSPLSLECTVEGTSNPNLYWYRQAAGRGLQLLFYSVGIGQISSEVPQNLSASRPQDRQFILSSKKLLLSDSGFYLCAWSMPGGRTYEQYFGPGTRLTVT.

The CDR3 protein is CASSFKGRGSGNTIYF. The CDR3 DNA is TGTGCCAGCAGTTTTAAGGGCAGGGGATCTGGAAACACCATATATTTT. The chain joins TRBV28 to TRBJ1-3; maybe TRBD1 (6 bases). The germline V gene has CDR1 MDHEN and CDR2 SYDVKM. This CDR3 comprises 16 residues. V dropped 3 bases and J dropped 1 base, with 13 bases sitting between them. The full variable domain, rest sourced from reference TRBV28 and TRBJ1-3, is DVKVTQSSRYLVKRTGEKVFLECVQDMDHENMFWYRQDPGLGLRLIYFSYDVKMKEKGDIPEGYSVSREKKERFSLILESASTNQTSMYLCASSFKGRGSGNTIYFGEGSWLTVV.

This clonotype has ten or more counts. For the CDR3, the DNA is TGCGCCAGCAGCTTGGAATTGGGGGAGCTGTTTTTT. This gives the protein CASSLELGELFF. The chain combines TRBV5-1 with TRBJ2-2; no definite D call. CDR1 SGHRS and CDR2 YFSETQ come from the germline V gene. V shed 0 bases and J shed 8 bases, with 5 bases lying between them. This CDR3 has 12 amino acids.

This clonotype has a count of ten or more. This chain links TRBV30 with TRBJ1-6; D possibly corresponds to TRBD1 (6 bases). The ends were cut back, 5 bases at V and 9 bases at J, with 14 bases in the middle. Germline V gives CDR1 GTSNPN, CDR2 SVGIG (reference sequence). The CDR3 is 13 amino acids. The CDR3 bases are TGTGCCTGGCAGACAGGTGGGGGTTCACCCCTCCACTTT. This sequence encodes CAWQTGGGSPLHF.

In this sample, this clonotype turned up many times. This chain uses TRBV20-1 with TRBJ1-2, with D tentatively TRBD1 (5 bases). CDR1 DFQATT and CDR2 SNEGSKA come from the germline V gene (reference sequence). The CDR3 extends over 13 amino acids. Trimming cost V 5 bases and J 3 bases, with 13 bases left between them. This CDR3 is CSAAPLRDYGYTF. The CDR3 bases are TGCAGTGCTGCCCCCCTCAGGGACTATGGCTACACCTTC.

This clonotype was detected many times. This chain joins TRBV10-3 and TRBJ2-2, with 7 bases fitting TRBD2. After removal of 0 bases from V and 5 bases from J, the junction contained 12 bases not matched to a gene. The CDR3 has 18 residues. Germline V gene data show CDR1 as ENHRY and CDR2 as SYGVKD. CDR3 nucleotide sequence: TGTGCCATCAGTGAGTCGGTATACGCGGGAGTAGGGACCGGGGAGCTGTTTTTT. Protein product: CAISESVYAGVGTGELFF.

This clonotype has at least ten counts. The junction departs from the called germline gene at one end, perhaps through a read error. For the CDR3, the DNA is TGCACCAGCAGCCAAATCGAGGGGCTTGAGACCCAGTACTTC. Its translation: CTSSQIEGLETQYF. V is TRBV4-1 and J is TRBJ2-5; D might be TRBD1 or TRBD2, each matching 5 bases. Germline V lookup: CDR1 MGHRA, CDR2 YSYEKL. The CDR3 covers 14 residues.

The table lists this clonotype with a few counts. Here the CDR3 reads CASSMITPTGSGGYTF. CDR3 coding DNA: TGTGCCAGCAGTATGATTACCCCAACAGGGTCCGGTGGCTACACCTTC. V and J are TRBV28 and TRBJ1-2; perhaps TRBD1 as D (6 bases). V gave up 5 bases and J gave up 7 bases, with 23 bases separating them. The CDR3 spans 16 residues. CDR1 and CDR2 (germline): MDHEN, SYDVKM.

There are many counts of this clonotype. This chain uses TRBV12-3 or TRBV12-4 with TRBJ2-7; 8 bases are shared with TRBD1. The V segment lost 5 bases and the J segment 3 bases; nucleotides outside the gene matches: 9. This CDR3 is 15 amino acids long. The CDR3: CASSPQPGQDYEQYF. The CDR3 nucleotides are TGTGCCAGCAGTCCCCAACCGGGACAGGACTACGAGCAGTACTTC.

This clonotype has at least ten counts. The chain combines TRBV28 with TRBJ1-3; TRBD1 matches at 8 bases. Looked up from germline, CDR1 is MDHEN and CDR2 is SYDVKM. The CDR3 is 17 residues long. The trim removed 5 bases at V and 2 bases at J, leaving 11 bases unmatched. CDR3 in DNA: TGTGCCAGCAGTACCCCCGCGGACAGGGTCGCTGGAAACACCATATATTTT. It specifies CASSTPADRVAGNTIYF.

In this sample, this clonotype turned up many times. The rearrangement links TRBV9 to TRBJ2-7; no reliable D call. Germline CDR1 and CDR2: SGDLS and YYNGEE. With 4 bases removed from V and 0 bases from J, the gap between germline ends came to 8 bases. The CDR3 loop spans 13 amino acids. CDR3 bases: TGTGCCAGCAGCCCAACAGACTCCTACGAGCAGTACTTC. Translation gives CASSPTDSYEQYF.

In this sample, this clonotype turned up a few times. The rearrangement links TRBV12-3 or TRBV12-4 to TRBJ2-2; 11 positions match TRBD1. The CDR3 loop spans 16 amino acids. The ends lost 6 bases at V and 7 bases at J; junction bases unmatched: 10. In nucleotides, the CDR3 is TGTGCCAGCAGCCTCCCGGGACAGGGGGTCGGCGGGGAGCTGTTTTTT. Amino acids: CASSLPGQGVGGELFF.

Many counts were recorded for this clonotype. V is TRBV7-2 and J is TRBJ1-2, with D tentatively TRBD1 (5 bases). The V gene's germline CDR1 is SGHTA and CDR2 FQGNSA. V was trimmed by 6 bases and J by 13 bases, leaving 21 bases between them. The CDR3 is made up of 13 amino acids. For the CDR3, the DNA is TGTGCCAGCAGTTCCGGACAACGCTCCGAACGCACCTTC. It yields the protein CASSSGQRSERTF.

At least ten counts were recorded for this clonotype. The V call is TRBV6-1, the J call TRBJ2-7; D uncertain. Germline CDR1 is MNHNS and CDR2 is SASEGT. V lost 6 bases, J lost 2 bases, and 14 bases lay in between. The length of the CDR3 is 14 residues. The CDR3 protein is CASRSRAETYEQYF. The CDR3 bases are TGTGCCAGCAGGAGCCGGGCAGAGACCTACGAGCAGTACTTC.

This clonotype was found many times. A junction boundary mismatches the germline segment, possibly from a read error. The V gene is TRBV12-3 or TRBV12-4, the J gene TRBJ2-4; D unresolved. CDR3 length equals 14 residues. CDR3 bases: TGTGCCAGCAGCCTCCGGGTAGACTCGTACATTAAGTACTTC. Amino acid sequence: CASSLRVDSYIKYF.

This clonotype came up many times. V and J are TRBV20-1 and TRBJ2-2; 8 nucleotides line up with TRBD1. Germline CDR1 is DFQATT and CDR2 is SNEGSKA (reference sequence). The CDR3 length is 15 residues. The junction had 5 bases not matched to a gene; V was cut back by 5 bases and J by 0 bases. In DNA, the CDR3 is TGCAGTGCTCGACCGGGACAGGCGAACACCGGGGAGCTGTTTTTT. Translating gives CSARPGQANTGELFF.

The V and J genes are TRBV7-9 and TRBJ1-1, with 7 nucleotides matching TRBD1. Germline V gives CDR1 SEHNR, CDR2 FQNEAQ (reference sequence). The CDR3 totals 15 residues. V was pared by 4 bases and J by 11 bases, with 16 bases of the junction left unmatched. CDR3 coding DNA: TGTGCCAGCAGCTCACTGCAGGGGGACAGCCCAGGGGCTTTCTTT. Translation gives CASSSLQGDSPGAFF.

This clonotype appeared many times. The CDR3 region is CASDRGGSYEQYF. The CDR3 bases are TGTGCCAGCGACAGGGGCGGGAGCTACGAGCAGTACTTC. The chain uses TRBV28 and TRBJ2-7; a weak D match, TRBD1 (8 bases). This CDR3 contains 13 residues. Per the germline V gene, CDR1 is MDHEN and CDR2 is SYDVKM. V was shortened by 8 bases and J by 3 bases, with 14 bases between the two germline ends. Combining the CDR3 with reference TRBV28 and TRBJ2-7 gives the whole variable domain DVKVTQSSRYLVKRTGEKVFLECVQDMDHENMFWYRQDPGLGLRLIYFSYDVKMKEKGDIPEGYSVSREKKERFSLILESASTNQTSMYLCASDRGGSYEQYFGPGTRLTVT.

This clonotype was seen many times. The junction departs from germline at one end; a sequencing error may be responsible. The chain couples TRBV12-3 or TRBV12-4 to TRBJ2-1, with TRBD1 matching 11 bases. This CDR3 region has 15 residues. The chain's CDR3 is CASSYGTGGGNEKFF. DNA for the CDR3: TGTGCCAGCAGCTATGGGACAGGGGGAGGGAATGAGAAGTTCTTC.